This T cell receptor beta chain was profiled in a study of blood T cell repertoires in COVID-19. As for the study in general: The United States, Italy and Spain supplied acute and convalescent COVID-19 samples. From T cells, B-cell-depleted T cells, or PBMCs came the material, which was cDNA or gDNA.

Using immunoSEQ multiplex PCR, the repertoire was profiled, and TCRdb retains in-frame clones only, with some absent. The data contain 110,000 or so clones, around four fifths of them seen just once; the ten biggest clones take up 8.1%. Germline V gives CDR1 SGHNT, CDR2 YENEEA. This CDR3 is built from 15 residues. Unmatched junction bases numbered 12, after V lost 5 bases and J lost 8 bases. Sequencing was carried out using peripheral blood. This chain links TRBV11-3 with TRBJ2-1; the match to TRBD2 covers 7 bases. The sequence derives from a woman between 40 and 55 years old with acute or convalescent COVID-19. The CDR3 here is CASSLGRDARDEQFF. Written as DNA, the CDR3 is TGTGCCAGCAGCCTTGGGAGGGATGCGCGGGATGAGCAGTTCTTC.